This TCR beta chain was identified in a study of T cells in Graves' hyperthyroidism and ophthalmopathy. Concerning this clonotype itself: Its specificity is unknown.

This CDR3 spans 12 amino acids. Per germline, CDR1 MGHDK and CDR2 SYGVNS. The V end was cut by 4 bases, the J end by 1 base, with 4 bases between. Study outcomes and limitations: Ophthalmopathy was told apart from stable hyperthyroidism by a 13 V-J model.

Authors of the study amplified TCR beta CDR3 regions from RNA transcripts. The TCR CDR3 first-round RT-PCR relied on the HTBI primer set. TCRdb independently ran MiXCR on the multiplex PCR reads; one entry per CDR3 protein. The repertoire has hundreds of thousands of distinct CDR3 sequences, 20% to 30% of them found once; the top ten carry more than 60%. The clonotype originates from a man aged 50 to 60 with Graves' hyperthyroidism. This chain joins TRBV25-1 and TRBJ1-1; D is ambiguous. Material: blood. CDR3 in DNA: TGTGCCAGCAGTGTGACGAACACTGAAGCTTTCTTT. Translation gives CASSVTNTEAFF. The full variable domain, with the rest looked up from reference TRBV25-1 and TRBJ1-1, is EADIYQTPRYLVIGTGKKITLECSQTMGHDKMYWYQQDPGMELHLIHYSYGVNSTEKGDLSSESTVSRIRTEHFPLTLESARPSHTSQYLCASSVTNTEAFFGQGTRLTVV.